Listed here are 9 T cell receptor beta chains from one sample, sequenced in a study of T-cell reconstitution after alpha-beta-depleted transplantation in children. A library of TCRbeta sequences, prepared with unique molecular identifiers, was generated. TCRdb ran MiXCR on the PCR reads and lists one entry per CDR3 protein. The sample lists hundreds of thousands of distinct CDR3 sequences, roughly 13% occurring once. The source was PBMCs, collected before TCRalphabeta/CD19-depleted stem cell transplant. Receptors were obtained from a girl aged 2-10 years with congenital amegakaryocytic thrombocytopenia, due to receive a stem cell transplant.

J is TRBJ1-1 and V is TRBV5-1; TRBD1 agrees at 9 bases. J was trimmed by 7 bases and V by 4 bases; bases with no gene match: 11. CDR3 length: 15 amino acids. CDR1 is SGHRS and CDR2 is YFSETQ in the germline V gene. As DNA, the CDR3 is TGCGCCAGCAGCCAAAGAACAGGGGGCGTTGATGAAGCTTTCTTT. It translates to CASSQRTGGVDEAFF.

The chain employs TRBV29-1 and TRBJ1-1, with D unresolved. Trimming shortened V by 6 bases and J by 5 bases, and 10 bases separated the two germline ends. Germline CDR1 SQVTM, CDR2 ANQGSEA. The CDR3 consists of 11 residues. In DNA form, the CDR3 reads TGCAGCGTATCCCCGGGGACTGAAGCTTTCTTT. It translates to CSVSPGTEAFF.

This clonotype was detected ten times or more. The gene calls are TRBV7-3 and TRBJ2-7, with D perhaps being TRBD1 or TRBD2 (5 bases each). Germline loops: CDR1 SGHTA, CDR2 FQGTGA. CDR3 length equals 16 residues. The ends were cut back, 6 bases at V and 3 bases at J, with 21 bases in the middle. In nucleotides, the CDR3 is TGTGCCAGCAGTCCTTATAAGGGGCAGGGAGTCTACGAGCAGTACTTC. Protein sequence: CASSPYKGQGVYEQYF.

The chain joins TRBV6-1 to TRBJ1-1, with TRBD1 matching 9 bases. CDR1 MNHNS and CDR2 SASEGT come from the germline V gene. V was clipped by 7 bases and J by 4 bases; unmatched bases: 7. CDR3 size: 14 residues. The CDR3 region has the DNA TGTGCCAGCATCACCACAGGGGGCGGCACTGAAGCTTTCTTT. Translated: CASITTGGGTEAFF.

This clonotype was detected ten times or more. The rearrangement joins TRBV28 to TRBJ2-1, with 12 bases that match TRBD2. The CDR3 runs to 15 residues. The V and J ends lost 7 bases and 10 bases, in that order; junction bases with no gene match: 11. CDR1 and CDR2 (germline): MDHEN, SYDVKM. The CDR3 region has the DNA TGTGCCAGCACTCAACTAGCGGGAGGATTTTACGAGCAGTTCTTC. The encoded protein is CASTQLAGGFYEQFF.

This clonotype was recorded a few times. The chain carries TRBV5-6 and TRBJ2-7; D unresolved. The V gene's germline CDR1 is SGHDT and CDR2 YYEEEE. The CDR3 sequence is 13 residues long. Trimming pared 2 bases from V and 3 bases from J, leaving 9 bases between. The CDR3 DNA is TGTGCCAGCAGCTTTAGTGGGGTCTACGAGCAGTACTTC. It is translated as CASSFSGVYEQYF.

This clonotype appeared a few times. The chain has TRBV20-1 and TRBJ2-1; weak D call: TRBD2 (6 bases). The germline V and J ends were trimmed by 3 bases and 2 bases, with 17 bases remaining between them. CDR1 is DFQATT and CDR2 is SNEGSKA in the germline V gene (reference sequence). CDR3 length: 16 amino acids. CDR3 DNA sequence: TGCAGTGCTAGTCCTGACGGGAGTGCCCCCTACAATGAGCAGTTCTTC. Its translation: CSASPDGSAPYNEQFF.

The chain couples TRBV7-3 to TRBJ2-3; D remains unclear. Germline assignment: CDR1 SGHTA and CDR2 FQGTGA. There are 13 residues in the CDR3. Between the trimmed V and J ends, which lost 6 bases and 4 bases, there was a span of 11 bases. The CDR3: CASSAVPADTQYF. CDR3 DNA sequence: TGTGCCAGCAGTGCAGTCCCAGCAGATACGCAGTATTTT. Drawing the rest from reference TRBV7-3 and TRBJ2-3, the complete variable domain is GAGVSQTPSNKVTEKGKYVELRCDPISGHTALYWYRQSLGQGPEFLIYFQGTGAADDSGLPNDRFFAVRPEGSVSTLKIQRTERGDSAVYLCASSAVPADTQYFGPGTRLTVL.

Only a few counts were recorded for this clonotype. The rearrangement links TRBV14 to TRBJ2-1; D is unresolved. Deletions cut 3 bases from V and 12 bases from J, with 12 bases between. Germline V gene lookup returns CDR1 SGHDN and CDR2 FVKESK. CDR3 length: 12 residues. The CDR3 is CASSHSFSGQFF. CDR3 nucleotides: TGTGCCAGCAGCCACTCCTTTTCTGGGCAGTTCTTC.